The present T cell receptor (beta chain) was sequenced within a study of blood T cell repertoires in COVID-19. The table came from immunoSEQ multiplex PCR; TCRdb's copy has only in-frame clones and leaves some out. In the table there are under 300,000 clones, 70% to 85% of which are singletons. Germline V gene data show CDR1 as GTSNPN and CDR2 as SVGIG (reference sequence). Trimming removed 0 bases at V and 4 bases at J, with 7 bases between. This CDR3 is built from 13 residues. Specimen: PBMCs or T cells enriched from blood (not recorded which). This clonotype originated in a man aged 35 to 55 who had recovered from COVID-19. V and J are TRBV30 and TRBJ2-1; D gene uncertain. The CDR3 loop reads CAWSVLGYNEQFF. In nucleotides, the CDR3 is TGTGCCTGGAGTGTACTCGGTTACAATGAGCAGTTCTTC.